Listed here are 19 T cell receptor beta chains from one sample, sequenced in a study of T cell responses to AZD1222 COVID-19 vaccine. Using immunoSEQ multiplex PCR, the repertoire was profiled, and TCRdb retains in-frame clones only, with some absent. Among over 100,000 clones listed, roughly 85% were seen once. Specimen: peripheral blood, collected 28 days after the second dose of the MenACWY control vaccine. These receptors were collected from an adult who received the MenACWY meningococcal vaccine as a control.

This clone is a singleton in its sample. The chain combines TRBV6-6 with TRBJ1-2, with TRBD1 matching over 7 bases. The CDR3 contains 13 residues. Germline V gene data show CDR1 as MNHNY and CDR2 as SVGAGI (reference sequence). V lost 6 bases, J lost 3 bases, and 4 bases stayed unmatched. The CDR3 protein is CASRGQGDYGYTF. The CDR3 nucleotides read TGTGCCAGCAGGGGTCAGGGGGACTATGGCTACACCTTC.

The V call is TRBV15, the J call TRBJ1-1, with a weak D call TRBD1 (5 bases). Germline V lookup: CDR1 LNHNV, CDR2 YYDKDF (reference sequence). Trimming pared 5 bases from V and 3 bases from J, leaving 16 bases between. There are 15 residues in the CDR3. The CDR3 nucleotides read TGTGCCACCAGCGGAGGTAATGTAGGGGACACTGAAGCTTTCTTT. The encoded protein is CATSGGNVGDTEAFF. The complete variable domain, with remaining parts taken from reference TRBV15 and TRBJ1-1, reads DAMVIQNPRYQVTQFGKPVTLSCSQTLNHNVMYWYQQKSSQAPKLLFHYYDKDFNNEADTPDNFQSRRPNTSFCFLDIRSPGLGDTAMYLCATSGGNVGDTEAFFGQGTRLTVV.

The chain employs TRBV4-2 and TRBJ2-1, with 7 bases lining up with TRBD1. CDR1 LGHNA and CDR2 YNFKEQ come from the germline V gene. Trimming cost V 3 bases and J 9 bases; bases outside gene matches: 8. The CDR3 contains 14 residues. CDR3 sequence reads: CASSQRTGDGEQFF. The CDR3 DNA follows: TGTGCCAGCAGCCAGAGAACAGGGGATGGTGAGCAGTTCTTC.

The V gene is TRBV7-2, the J gene TRBJ2-7; D perhaps matches TRBD2 (5 bases). This CDR3 has 12 amino acids. Germline V gene sequence: CDR1 SGHTA, CDR2 FQGNSA. Trimming removed 5 bases from V and 1 base from J, with 6 bases in between. CDR3 bases: TGTGCCAGCAGCCGGGGATCCTACGAGCAGTACTTC. The encoded protein is CASSRGSYEQYF.

This sequence joins TRBV27 and TRBJ1-1; D gene ambiguous. The V end lost 6 bases, the J end lost 4 bases, and 9 bases lay between the germline ends. This CDR3 is 12 amino acids long. Per the germline V gene, CDR1 is MNHEY and CDR2 is SMNVEV (reference sequence). DNA for the CDR3: TGTGCCAGCAGCAACATAGGCACTGAAGCTTTCTTT. Translated, it gives CASSNIGTEAFF.

This clone turned up a few times. The gene calls are TRBV2 and TRBJ1-5; a possible D gene is TRBD1 (6 bases). The CDR3 runs to 15 residues. V was trimmed by 2 bases and J by 3 bases, leaving 11 bases between them. Germline CDR1 reads SNHLY; CDR2 reads FYNNEI. CDR3 sequence: CASSENRDTNQPQHF. The CDR3 DNA is TGTGCCAGCAGTGAAAATAGGGACACCAATCAGCCCCAGCATTTT.

This rearrangement joins TRBV29-1 to TRBJ2-7; D is ambiguous. V was trimmed by 5 bases and J by 5 bases, leaving 7 bases between them. This CDR3 region has 10 residues. Germline CDR1 and CDR2: SQVTM and ANQGSEA. Here the CDR3 reads CSVRGNEQYF. CDR3 nucleotides: TGCAGCGTTCGCGGTAACGAGCAGTACTTC.

This rearrangement joins TRBV6-5 to TRBJ2-7; no firm D call. The length of the CDR3 is 11 residues. The V gene's germline CDR1 is MNHEY and CDR2 SVGAGI. Trimming removed 10 bases at V and 1 base at J, with 8 bases between. CDR3 bases: TGTGCCAAACAGAGTTCCTACGAGCAGTACTTC. It specifies CAKQSSYEQYF.

The V and J genes are TRBV15 and TRBJ2-1; TRBD1 matches at 10 bases. The V gene end was trimmed by 0 bases and the J gene end by 6 bases; junction bases not matched to a gene: 8. The CDR3 consists of 17 residues. Germline V gene data show CDR1 as LNHNV and CDR2 as YYDKDF (reference sequence). CDR3 sequence reads: CATSRDRGTGDPNEQFF. The CDR3 DNA reads TGTGCCACCAGCAGAGATCGAGGGACAGGGGATCCCAATGAGCAGTTCTTC.

V and J are TRBV12-3 or TRBV12-4 and TRBJ1-1; tentatively, D is TRBD1 (5 bases). The CDR3 has 13 residues. V was pared by 3 bases and J by 8 bases, with 13 bases between. CDR3 protein: CASSFIGAGEAFF. The DNA of the CDR3 is TGTGCCAGCAGTTTTATCGGGGCAGGGGAAGCTTTCTTT.

The rearrangement joins TRBV12-3 or TRBV12-4 to TRBJ1-1, with 7 bases that match TRBD1. Losses at the gene ends were 2 bases for V and 8 bases for J; bases not matched to a gene: 5. The CDR3 totals 13 residues. Here the CDR3 reads CASSLKGGAEAFF. As DNA, the CDR3 is TGTGCCAGCAGTTTAAAAGGGGGCGCAGAAGCTTTCTTT.

V is TRBV12-5 and J is TRBJ2-3; D unresolved. The CDR3 has 16 amino acids. CDR1 is LGHNT and CDR2 is FRNRAP in the germline V gene. V lost 5 bases and J lost 0, with 15 bases in between. In DNA form, the CDR3 reads TGTGCTAGTGGTCCTGGTGCCAGCCGGAGCACAGATACGCAGTATTTT. This encodes CASGPGASRSTDTQYF.

The chain uses TRBV28 and TRBJ2-6, with no clear D. Germline loops: CDR1 MDHEN, CDR2 SYDVKM. The CDR3 runs 17 residues. Between the trimmed V and J ends, which lost 3 bases and 0 bases, there was a span of 12 bases. In DNA form, the CDR3 reads TGTGCCAGCAGTTTGGGGTTCTTGAGCTCTGGGGCCAACGTCCTGACTTTC. Translated: CASSLGFLSSGANVLTF.

This chain links TRBV7-8 with TRBJ2-7; 9 nucleotides match TRBD1. Germline V gives CDR1 SGHVS, CDR2 FQNEAQ. This CDR3 is 15 amino acids long. V trimming: 2 bases; J trimming: 3 bases; junction bases outside the gene matches: 5. DNA of the CDR3: TGTGCCAGCAGCTTAAACCCGACAGGGGGCTACGAGCAGTACTTC. This encodes CASSLNPTGGYEQYF.

CDR3 protein: CASSLGRTLNSTDTQYF. CDR3 sequence (DNA): TGTGCCAGCAGCTTAGGCAGAACTCTCAATTCCACAGATACGCAGTATTTT. The J gene is TRBJ2-3, the V gene TRBV11-3; D is ambiguous. The CDR3 runs 17 residues. In germline, CDR1 is SGHNT, CDR2 YENEEA. V lost 1 base, J lost 2 bases, and 16 bases lay in between.

This chain connects TRBV10-3 to TRBJ1-1; 12 bases align to TRBD1. In germline, CDR1 is ENHRY, CDR2 SYGVKD. Unmatched junction bases numbered 13, after V lost 9 bases and J lost 2 bases. CDR3 length: 17 residues. In DNA form, the CDR3 reads TGTGCCATAAAAGATTCGGGGACAGGGGGCCTCAACACTGAAGCTTTCTTT. Translation: CAIKDSGTGGLNTEAFF.

The chain carries TRBV7-2 and TRBJ1-2, with 9 nucleotides matching TRBD1. Germline V CDR1 and CDR2: SGHTA, FQGNSA. The CDR3 contains 15 residues. V shed 7 bases, J shed 4 bases, and the junction held 10 bases outside the gene matches. The CDR3 bases are TGTGCCAGCACCTCCGGGACAGGGTTTTTCTATGGCTACACCTTC. It encodes CASTSGTGFFYGYTF.

The genes are TRBV5-1 and TRBJ1-1; D might be TRBD1 (5 bases). The CDR3 loop spans 13 amino acids. V was pared by 0 bases and J by 11 bases, with 14 bases between. Germline V gene data show CDR1 as SGHRS and CDR2 as YFSETQ. The CDR3 spells CASSLEGTGRAFF. The CDR3 coding sequence is TGCGCCAGCAGCTTGGAGGGGACGGGAAGGGCTTTCTTT.

This clone showed up just once. V and J are TRBV11-3 and TRBJ1-2; 10 bases are shared with TRBD1. The CDR3 loop spans 13 amino acids. V trimming: 5 bases; J trimming: 7 bases; junction bases outside the gene matches: 4. CDR1 and CDR2 from the germline V gene are SGHNT and YENEEA. The CDR3 DNA reads as TGTGCCAGCAGCCGGGACAGGGGTGGTGGCTACACCTTC. Translated, it gives CASSRDRGGGYTF.